The rows below give T cell receptor beta chains drawn from one sample of a study of blood T cell repertoires in COVID-19. TCRdb's table, derived via immunoSEQ multiplex PCR, lists solely in-frame clones and lacks some. Seen here are some 200,000 clones, around 87% observed once, and the top ten hold around 2.1%. Sequenced: PBMCs or T cells enriched from blood (not recorded which). The receptor source for this set is a woman aged 30 to 39 who had recovered from COVID-19. CDR3s include the opening cysteine and the closing phenylalanine or tryptophan. The order of the fields is clone size, D gene, V gene, J gene, CDR3 protein, CDR3 DNA. The D gene is left open where the match is weak. Some rows have no size entry. The others give once, few or many, or a class for an expanded clone.

NA,NA,TRBV7-2,TRBJ1-1,CASSSLGTGTEAFF,TGTGCCAGCAGCTCACTCGGGACTGGTACTGAAGCTTTCTTT
NA,NA,TRBV2,TRBJ2-2,CASSVGTFNTGELFF,TGTGCCAGCAGTGTAGGGACTTTTAACACCGGGGAGCTGTTTTTT
NA,NA,TRBV7-8,TRBJ1-1,CASSSTGNTEAFF,TGTGCCAGCAGCTCGACAGGGAACACTGAAGCTTTCTTT
NA,TRBD1,TRBV2,TRBJ2-3,CASSTRTGTTDTQYF,TGTGCCAGCAGTACCCGGACAGGGACCACAGATACGCAGTATTTT
NA,NA,TRBV10-3,TRBJ2-7,CAIRTQKGQSYEQYF,TGTGCCATCAGAACCCAGAAGGGGCAATCCTACGAGCAGTACTTC
NA,NA,TRBV2,TRBJ1-4,CASSGSGSYSTNEKLFF,TGTGCCAGCAGTGGTTCAGGGTCCTATTCAACTAATGAAAAACTGTTTTTT
NA,NA,TRBV5-6,TRBJ2-1,CASSLRGFEQFF,TGTGCCAGCAGCTTACGAGGGTTTGAGCAGTTCTTC
NA,TRBD1,TRBV29-1,TRBJ1-1,CSIRGVEAFF,TGCAGCATCAGGGGGGTTGAAGCTTTCTTT
NA,TRBD1,TRBV5-4,TRBJ1-3,CASSTGTGGSGNTIYF,TGTGCCAGCAGCACCGGGACAGGGGGCTCTGGAAACACCATATATTTT
NA,TRBD2,TRBV10-3,TRBJ2-3,CAISSTSGESTDTQYF,TGTGCCATCAGTTCTACTAGCGGGGAGAGCACAGATACGCAGTATTTT
NA,TRBD1,TRBV6-5,TRBJ1-3,CAIRDRAGNTIYF,TGTGCCATCCGGGACAGGGCTGGAAACACCATATATTTT
NA,TRBD1,TRBV4-1,TRBJ2-7,CASSQGTGNLAYEQYF,TGCGCCAGCAGCCAAGGGACAGGGAATTTAGCCTACGAGCAGTACTTC
NA,NA,TRBV19,TRBJ2-7,CASKGQFSSYEQYF,TGTGCCAGTAAGGGACAATTCAGCTCCTACGAGCAGTACTTC
NA,NA,TRBV2,TRBJ2-7,CASAPPPEFSEQYF,TGTGCCAGCGCCCCCCCGCCCGAGTTTTCCGAGCAGTACTTC
NA,TRBD1,TRBV5-8,TRBJ1-2,CASRQTGGYGYTF,TGTGCCAGCAGACAGACAGGGGGCTATGGCTACACCTTC
NA,NA,TRBV6-5,TRBJ1-4,CASNGVATNEKLFF,TGTGCCAGCAACGGGGTCGCAACTAATGAAAAACTGTTTTTT
NA,NA,TRBV7-9,TRBJ2-1,CASSSLGSYNEQFF,TGTGCCAGCAGCTCCCTCGGCTCCTACAATGAGCAGTTCTTC
NA,TRBD1,TRBV4-1,TRBJ2-7,CASSQEGTGGDGYEQYF,TGCGCCAGCAGCCAAGAAGGGACAGGGGGAGACGGCTACGAGCAGTACTTC
few,NA,TRBV11-3,TRBJ1-1,CASSPGGGGNTEAFF,TGTGCCAGCAGCCCGGGGGGGGGCGGGAACACTGAAGCTTTCTTT
NA,TRBD2,TRBV7-2,TRBJ2-2,CASSLVAAGGPGELFF,TGTGCCAGCAGCTTAGTTGCGGCGGGGGGGCCCGGGGAGCTGTTTTTT
NA,NA,TRBV5-1,TRBJ1-2,CASSLAENYGYTF,TGCGCCAGCAGCTTGGCGGAGAACTATGGCTACACCTTC
NA,TRBD1,TRBV7-2,TRBJ2-7,CASSSRTGTNYEQYF,TGTGCCAGCAGCTCCAGGACAGGGACGAATTACGAGCAGTACTTC
NA,TRBD2,TRBV23-1,TRBJ2-3,CASSQSFPSGFTDTQYF,TGCGCCAGCAGTCAATCCTTTCCTAGCGGGTTCACAGATACGCAGTATTTT
NA,TRBD1,TRBV13,TRBJ1-1,CASSLGRGTGVRGTEAFF,TGTGCCAGCAGCTTAGGCCGGGGGACAGGGGTGCGAGGCACTGAAGCTTTCTTT
few,NA,TRBV27,TRBJ1-2,CASSRQAYYGYTF,TGTGCCAGCAGTCGACAGGCGTACTATGGCTACACCTTC
NA,NA,TRBV19,TRBJ1-5,CASSNRDSLDQPQHF,TGTGCCAGTAGCAATCGAGACAGTTTAGATCAGCCCCAGCATTTT
NA,NA,TRBV25-1,TRBJ2-2,CASSDRVHRELFF,TGTGCCAGCAGTGACAGGGTCCACCGGGAGCTGTTTTTT
few,TRBD2,TRBV6-2/TRBV6-3,TRBJ2-7,CASSSTSGYSYEQYF,TGTGCCAGCAGCAGCACTAGCGGCTATTCTTACGAGCAGTACTTC
once,NA,TRBV29-1,TRBJ1-2,CSVEDYWGAGRGYTF,TGCAGCGTTGAAGATTATTGGGGAGCAGGACGTGGCTACACCTTC
NA,TRBD2,TRBV7-2,TRBJ2-1,CASSLFRPTSGGVNEQFF,TGTGCCAGCAGCTTATTTCGGCCAACTAGCGGGGGGGTAAATGAGCAGTTCTTC
NA,TRBD1,TRBV7-2,TRBJ1-4,CASSLAAPGQGNEKLFF,TGTGCCAGCAGCTTAGCGGCTCCGGGACAGGGGAATGAAAAACTGTTTTTT
NA,NA,TRBV6-5,TRBJ1-4,CASSRQVNEKLFF,TGTGCCAGCAGTCGACAAGTTAATGAAAAACTGTTTTTT
NA,TRBD1,TRBV7-9,TRBJ2-7,CASSLDRGMGEQYF,TGTGCCAGCAGCTTAGACAGGGGAATGGGGGAGCAGTACTTC
NA,TRBD1,TRBV14,TRBJ1-5,CASSHPRGQGVWYNQPQHF,TGTGCCAGCAGCCATCCAAGGGGACAGGGGGTTTGGTACAATCAGCCCCAGCATTTT
NA,TRBD1,TRBV11-3,TRBJ2-5,CASSTRDRDQETQYF,TGTGCCAGCAGCACCCGGGACAGGGACCAAGAGACCCAGTACTTC
NA,TRBD1,TRBV6-5,TRBJ1-2,CASSYSRQGLGGYTF,TGTGCCAGCAGTTACTCCCGACAGGGCCTGGGTGGCTACACCTTC
NA,NA,TRBV4-2,TRBJ1-4,CASSPQLGQSNEKLFF,TGTGCCAGCAGCCCCCAGCTTGGACAAAGTAATGAAAAACTGTTTTTT
NA,NA,TRBV7-2,TRBJ1-6,CASSLPGNNSPLHF,TGTGCCAGCAGCTTACCGGGAAATAATTCACCCCTCCACTTT
NA,TRBD2,TRBV18,TRBJ2-1,CASSLLAGGNNEQFF,TGTGCCAGCTCACTACTAGCGGGAGGGAATAATGAGCAGTTCTTC
NA,TRBD1,TRBV27,TRBJ1-6,CASRTGGNLNSPLHF,TGTGCCAGCAGGACAGGGGGGAATCTGAATTCACCCCTCCACTTT
once,NA,TRBV2,TRBJ2-1,CASSGWQINEQFF,TGTGCCAGCAGTGGATGGCAGATTAATGAGCAGTTCTTC
NA,TRBD1,TRBV4-3,TRBJ1-2,CASSQGQGTYGYTF,TGCGCCAGCAGCCAGGGACAGGGAACTTATGGCTACACCTTC
NA,NA,TRBV5-6,TRBJ1-2,CASTIGQLYGYTF,TGTGCCAGCACCATTGGACAGCTCTATGGCTACACCTTC
once,TRBD2,TRBV27,TRBJ2-2,CASSLFYPSGGSNTGELFF,TGTGCCAGCAGTTTATTCTATCCTAGCGGGGGGTCGAACACCGGGGAGCTGTTTTTT
many,NA,TRBV2,TRBJ1-5,CASSRTGNQPQHF,TGTGCCAGCAGTAGGACAGGCAATCAGCCCCAGCATTTT
NA,TRBD2,TRBV7-2,TRBJ2-7,CASSLMAGGHYEQYF,TGTGCCAGCAGCTTAATGGCGGGGGGGCACTACGAGCAGTACTTC
NA,NA,TRBV6-6,TRBJ2-2,CASNLSGELFF,TGTGCCAGCAACTTAAGCGGGGAGCTGTTTTTT
once,TRBD2,TRBV27,TRBJ2-7,CASSLFGGRDGREQYF,TGTGCCAGCAGTTTATTTGGCGGGAGGGATGGGAGGGAGCAGTACTTC
NA,NA,TRBV7-9,TRBJ1-5,CASSISGSNQPQHF,TGTGCCAGCAGCATCTCAGGGAGCAATCAGCCCCAGCATTTT
NA,TRBD1,TRBV30,TRBJ1-3,CAWSPRGTVSGNTIYF,TGTGCCTGGAGTCCACGAGGGACAGTCTCTGGAAACACCATATATTTT
NA,TRBD1,TRBV6-2/TRBV6-3,TRBJ2-7,CASSRGTGGNEQYF,TGTGCCAGCAGCCGTGGGACAGGGGGCAACGAGCAGTACTTC
NA,TRBD2,TRBV5-4,TRBJ2-3,CASSLAGLTDTQYF,TGTGCCAGCAGTCTAGCGGGGCTCACAGATACGCAGTATTTT
NA,NA,TRBV10-3,TRBJ1-1,CAIGRTYTEAFF,TGTGCCATCGGCAGAACATACACTGAAGCTTTCTTT
NA,NA,TRBV5-1,TRBJ1-4,CASSLGDSSEKLFF,TGCGCCAGCAGCTTGGGAGACAGTAGCGAAAAACTGTTTTTT
NA,TRBD1,TRBV19,TRBJ1-2,CASRGQGIGGNYGYTF,TGTGCCAGTAGAGGACAGGGAATAGGGGGAAACTATGGCTACACCTTC